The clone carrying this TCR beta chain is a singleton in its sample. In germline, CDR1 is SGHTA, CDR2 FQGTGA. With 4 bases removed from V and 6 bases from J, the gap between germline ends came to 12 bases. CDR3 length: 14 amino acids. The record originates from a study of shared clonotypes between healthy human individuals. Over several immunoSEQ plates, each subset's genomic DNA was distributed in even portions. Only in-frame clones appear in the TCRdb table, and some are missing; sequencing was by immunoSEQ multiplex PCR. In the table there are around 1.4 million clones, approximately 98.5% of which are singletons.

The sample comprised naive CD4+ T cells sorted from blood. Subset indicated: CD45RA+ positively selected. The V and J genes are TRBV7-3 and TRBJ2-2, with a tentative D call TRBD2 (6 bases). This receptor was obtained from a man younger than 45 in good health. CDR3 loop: CASSSDGGPGELFF. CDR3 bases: TGTGCCAGCAGCTCCGACGGGGGTCCCGGGGAGCTGTTTTTT.